The 19 T cell receptor beta chains reported below all come from one sample, sequenced in a study of cytomegalovirus exposure and HLA in healthy donors. 13 Jbeta primers and 60 Vbeta primers were used for the PCR. The data were produced by immunoSEQ multiplex PCR, yet TCRdb's version contains in-frame clones alone and is incomplete. The specimen's table records around 75,000 clones. Material for sequencing was PBMCs. These TCRs come from a woman aged 55-75 years in good health and CMV-seronegative.

The CDR3 nucleotides are TGTGCCAGCAGCTTCACACCGGGGGGCGATGGTGGCAATCAGCCCCAGCATTTT. Translated: CASSFTPGGDGGNQPQHF. The chain carries TRBV5-4 and TRBJ1-5; possible D gene TRBD1, 6 bases. This CDR3 comprises 18 residues. Germline V gene lookup returns CDR1 SGHNT and CDR2 YYREEE (reference sequence). Trimming cost V 2 bases and J 2 bases, with 20 bases left between them. Together with reference TRBV5-4 and TRBJ1-5, the CDR3 gives the full variable domain: ETGVTQSPTHLIKTRGQQVTLRCSSQSGHNTVSWYQQALGQGPQFIFQYYREEENGRGNFPPRFSGLQFPNYSSELNVNALELDDSALYLCASSFTPGGDGGNQPQHFGDGTRLSIL.

The chain joins TRBV10-3 to TRBJ1-2; 12 bases line up with TRBD1. This CDR3 spans 17 amino acids. Losses at the gene ends were 9 bases for V and 4 bases for J; bases not matched to a gene: 15. Looked up from germline, CDR1 is ENHRY and CDR2 is SYGVKD. Here the CDR3 reads CAILPGQGADLSYGYTF. The DNA of the CDR3 is TGTGCCATTCTCCCGGGACAGGGGGCCGATTTGAGCTATGGCTACACCTTC.

The chain recombines TRBV6-6 with TRBJ2-1; TRBD2 aligns across 8 bases. Trimming took 2 bases from V and 8 from J; bases not matched to a gene: 11. This CDR3 region has 16 residues. Germline CDR1 and CDR2: MNHNY and SVGAGI (reference sequence). As DNA, the CDR3 is TGTGCCAGCAGTTACAACCCGGGACTAGTTTTGGATGAGCAGTTCTTC. This codes for CASSYNPGLVLDEQFF.

CDR3 coding DNA: TGTGCCAGCAGTCCCCCGGGGACTGAAGCTTTCTTT. It yields the protein CASSPPGTEAFF. V and J are TRBV6-6 and TRBJ1-1, with D uncertain. Germline loops: CDR1 MNHNY, CDR2 SVGAGI (reference sequence). V lost 5 bases and J lost 5, with 9 bases in between. The CDR3 has 12 amino acids.

The rearrangement joins TRBV19 to TRBJ2-3; the D gene is possibly TRBD2 (5 bases). The CDR3 loop spans 14 amino acids. V lost 6 bases and J 0 bases, leaving 10 bases between the germline ends. Germline V CDR1 and CDR2: LNHDA, SQIVND (reference sequence). CDR3: CASSEGPSTDTQYF. The CDR3 DNA reads as TGTGCCAGTAGCGAGGGCCCAAGCACAGATACGCAGTATTTT.

The CDR3 protein is CASSLGHQTVAQYF. The CDR3 DNA follows: TGTGCCAGCAGCTTAGGTCACCAAACGGTGGCCCAGTACTTC. The chain recombines TRBV7-2 with TRBJ2-5; no clear D gene. CDR1 SGHTA and CDR2 FQGNSA come from the germline V gene. Trimming took off 1 base at V and 9 bases at J, with 15 bases between the two ends. This CDR3 has 14 residues.

This chain joins TRBV7-9 and TRBJ2-1; 7 bases map to TRBD1. V shed 2 bases and J 8 bases; nucleotides not matched to a gene: 12. The germline CDR1 and CDR2 sequences are SEHNR and FQNEAQ (reference sequence). CDR3 length: 16 amino acids. CDR3 protein: CASSLWESGGTYEQFF. CDR3 DNA: TGTGCCAGCAGCTTATGGGAGTCAGGGGGAACCTATGAGCAGTTCTTC.

This chain links TRBV6-1 with TRBJ2-1, with 8 nucleotides matching TRBD2. After removal of 6 bases from V and 2 bases from J, the junction contained 6 bases not matched to a gene. Germline V gene lookup returns CDR1 MNHNS and CDR2 SASEGT. This CDR3 has 15 amino acids. The CDR3 region has the DNA TGTGCCAGCAGGGGGCGGGAGGCCACCTACAATGAGCAGTTCTTC. Translation: CASRGREATYNEQFF.

This chain connects TRBV7-9 to TRBJ2-6, with no clear D. The CDR3 loop spans 15 amino acids. The germline V gene encodes CDR1 SEHNR and CDR2 FQNEAQ (reference sequence). The V and J ends lost 6 bases and 0 bases respectively, with 9 bases between them. CDR3 coding DNA: TGTGCCAGCAGTCAAGGAGACTCTGGGGCCAACGTCCTGACTTTC. As protein: CASSQGDSGANVLTF.

The rearrangement links TRBV18 to TRBJ1-2, with no clear D. Germline V gene sequence: CDR1 KGHSH, CDR2 LQKENI. V lost 3 bases to trimming and J lost 2 bases, with 10 bases between them. The CDR3 has 14 residues. The CDR3 here is CASSPSTENYGYTF. For the CDR3, the DNA is TGTGCCAGCTCACCCTCAACAGAAAACTATGGCTACACCTTC.

The chain uses TRBV9 and TRBJ2-3; TRBD2 matches at 10 bases. The CDR3 totals 16 residues. Germline V gene data show CDR1 as SGDLS and CDR2 as YYNGEE. Losses at the gene ends were 2 bases for V and 3 bases for J; bases not matched to a gene: 6. The CDR3 DNA follows: TGTGCCAGCAGCGTCTCTAGCGGGAGTTGGACAGATACGCAGTATTTT. As protein: CASSVSSGSWTDTQYF.

V usage is TRBV10-3 and J usage is TRBJ2-2, with D possibly matching TRBD1 (6 bases). With 8 bases removed from V and 0 bases from J, the gap between germline ends came to 10 bases. CDR3 length: 14 residues. Germline V gene data show CDR1 as ENHRY and CDR2 as SYGVKD. CDR3 DNA sequence: TGTGCCATCCGGGACACCCCGAACACCGGGGAGCTGTTTTTT. The encoded protein is CAIRDTPNTGELFF.

The chain recombines TRBV6-1 with TRBJ2-1; TRBD2 matches at 14 bases. V lost 6 bases, J lost 8 bases, and 6 bases stayed unmatched. Germline V lookup: CDR1 MNHNS, CDR2 SASEGT. The CDR3 loop spans 15 amino acids. The CDR3 region is CASRRLAGGRYEQFF. CDR3 in DNA: TGTGCCAGCAGACGACTAGCGGGAGGGAGGTATGAGCAGTTCTTC.

The chain recombines TRBV5-1 with TRBJ2-3, with 7 nucleotides matching TRBD1. The junction had 8 bases not matched to a gene; V was cut back by 4 bases and J by 0 bases. This CDR3 has 16 amino acids. Germline CDR1 and CDR2: SGHRS and YFSETQ. The CDR3 loop is CASSAQTGISTDTQYF. The CDR3 coding sequence is TGCGCCAGCAGCGCGCAGACAGGGATTAGCACAGATACGCAGTATTTT.

The chain couples TRBV30 to TRBJ1-5; 7 bases match TRBD1. The V and J ends lost 0 bases and 4 bases, in that order; junction bases with no gene match: 0. The CDR3 totals 13 residues. Germline assignment: CDR1 GTSNPN and CDR2 SVGIG (reference sequence). The CDR3: CAWSVQGNQPQHF. Here the CDR3 DNA reads TGTGCCTGGAGTGTACAGGGGAATCAGCCCCAGCATTTT. The full variable domain, completed using reference TRBV30 and TRBJ1-5, is SQTIHQWPATLVQPVGSPLSLECTVEGTSNPNLYWYRQAAGRGLQLLFYSVGIGQISSEVPQNLSASRPQDRQFILSSKKLLLSDSGFYLCAWSVQGNQPQHFGDGTRLSIL.

This chain joins TRBV14 and TRBJ2-7; 12 bases line up with TRBD2. Losses at the gene ends were 1 base for V and 4 bases for J; bases not matched to a gene: 8. This CDR3 spans 17 amino acids. CDR1 and CDR2 from the germline V gene are SGHDN and FVKESK. CDR3 DNA sequence: TGTGCCAGCAGCCAAGGGATCCTAGCGGGAGGGGAATACGAGCAGTACTTC. It translates to CASSQGILAGGEYEQYF.

V and J are TRBV27 and TRBJ2-2, with unresolved D. The length of the CDR3 is 14 residues. The germline V gene encodes CDR1 MNHEY and CDR2 SMNVEV (reference sequence). V was trimmed by 4 bases and J by 1 base, leaving 7 bases between them. The CDR3 DNA reads TGTGCCAGCAGTTCTCGACTGAACACCGGGGAGCTGTTTTTT. As protein: CASSSRLNTGELFF.

This rearrangement joins TRBV29-1 to TRBJ2-5, with D perhaps matching TRBD2 (5 bases). This CDR3 is built from 13 residues. Germline assignment: CDR1 SQVTM and CDR2 ANQGSEA. Trimming pared 7 bases from V and 4 bases from J, leaving 16 bases between. CDR3 DNA sequence: TGCAGCGATATCACGACGGCGGGAGAGACCCAGTACTTC. Protein product: CSDITTAGETQYF.

V usage is TRBV5-1 and J usage is TRBJ2-7; 8 bases align to TRBD1. CDR3 length: 16 residues. Trimming removed 4 bases from V and 4 bases from J; junction bases left unmatched: 13. The germline CDR1 and CDR2 sequences are SGHRS and YFSETQ. CDR3 protein: CASSVGTGMAQYEQYF. Written as DNA, the CDR3 is TGCGCCAGCAGCGTGGGGACAGGCATGGCCCAATACGAGCAGTACTTC.